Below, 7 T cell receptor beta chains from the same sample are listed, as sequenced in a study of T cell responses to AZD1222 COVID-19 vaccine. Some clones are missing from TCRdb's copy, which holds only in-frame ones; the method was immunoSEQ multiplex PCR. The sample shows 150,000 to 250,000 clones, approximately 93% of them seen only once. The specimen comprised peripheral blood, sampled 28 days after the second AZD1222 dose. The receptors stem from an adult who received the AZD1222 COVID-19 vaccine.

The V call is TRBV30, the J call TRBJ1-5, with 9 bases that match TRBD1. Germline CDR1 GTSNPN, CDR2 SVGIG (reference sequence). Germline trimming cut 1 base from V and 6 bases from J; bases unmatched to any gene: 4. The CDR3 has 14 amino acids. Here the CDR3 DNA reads TGTGCCTGGAGTGCTGACAGGGGGGCTCAGCCCCAGCATTTT. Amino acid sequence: CAWSADRGAQPQHF. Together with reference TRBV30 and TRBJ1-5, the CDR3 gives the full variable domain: SQTIHQWPATLVQPVGSPLSLECTVEGTSNPNLYWYRQAAGRGLQLLFYSVGIGQISSEVPQNLSASRPQDRQFILSSKKLLLSDSGFYLCAWSADRGAQPQHFGDGTRLSIL.

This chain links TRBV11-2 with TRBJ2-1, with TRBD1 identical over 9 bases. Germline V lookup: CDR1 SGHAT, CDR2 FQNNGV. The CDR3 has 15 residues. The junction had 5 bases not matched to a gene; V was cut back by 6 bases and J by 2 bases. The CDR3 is CASRLGQGTYNEQFF. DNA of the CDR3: TGTGCCAGCAGGTTGGGACAGGGAACCTACAATGAGCAGTTCTTC.

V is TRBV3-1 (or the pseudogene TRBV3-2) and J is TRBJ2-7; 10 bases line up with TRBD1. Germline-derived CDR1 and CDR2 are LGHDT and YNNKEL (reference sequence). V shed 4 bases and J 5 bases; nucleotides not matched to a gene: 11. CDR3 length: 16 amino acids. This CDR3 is CASSRLRGQGSHEQYF. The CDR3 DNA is TGTGCCAGCAGCCGATTAAGGGGACAGGGGTCCCACGAGCAGTACTTC.

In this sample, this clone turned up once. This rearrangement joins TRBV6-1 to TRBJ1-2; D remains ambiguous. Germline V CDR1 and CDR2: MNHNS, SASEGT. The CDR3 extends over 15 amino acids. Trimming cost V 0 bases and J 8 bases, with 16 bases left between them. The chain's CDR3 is CASSEASAVAWGYTF. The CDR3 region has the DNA TGTGCCAGCAGTGAAGCCTCAGCAGTGGCCTGGGGCTACACCTTC.

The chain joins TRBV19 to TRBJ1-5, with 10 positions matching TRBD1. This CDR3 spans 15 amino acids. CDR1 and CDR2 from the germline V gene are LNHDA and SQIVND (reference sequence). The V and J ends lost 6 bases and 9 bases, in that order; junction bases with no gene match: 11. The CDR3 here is CASRPSGTGVSPQHF. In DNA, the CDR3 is TGTGCCAGTAGACCCTCCGGGACAGGGGTATCGCCCCAGCATTTT.

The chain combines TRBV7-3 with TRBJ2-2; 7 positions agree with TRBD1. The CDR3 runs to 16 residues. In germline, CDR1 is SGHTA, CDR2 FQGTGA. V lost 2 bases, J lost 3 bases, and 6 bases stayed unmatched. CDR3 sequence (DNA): TGTGCCAGCAGCTTAGTAGGGGGCGGGTACACCGGGGAGCTGTTTTTT. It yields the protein CASSLVGGGYTGELFF.

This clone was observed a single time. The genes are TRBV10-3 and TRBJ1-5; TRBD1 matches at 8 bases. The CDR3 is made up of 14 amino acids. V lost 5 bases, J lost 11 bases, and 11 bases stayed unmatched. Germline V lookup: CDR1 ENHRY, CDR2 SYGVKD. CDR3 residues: CAISPTGQGLAQHF. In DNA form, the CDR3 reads TGTGCCATCAGTCCCACCGGACAGGGCTTGGCCCAGCATTTT.